This entry lists 28 T cell receptor beta chains sequenced from one sample in a study of Ad26.COV2.S vaccination and SARS-CoV-2 variants. Treatment defined: some 20 received Ad26.COV2.S at low or high dose, single or two shots; 5 received placebo; per-sample allocation not given. The samples were gathered on day 63 after the first injection of vaccine or placebo. Assay: immunoSEQ multiplex PCR; the TCRdb copy retains only in-frame clones and omits some. The data show around 250,000 clones, around 88% seen once. Sequenced here: peripheral blood, sampled in a trial of Ad26.COV2.S vaccine versus placebo. These TCRs come from a person aged 18-60 years who received the Ad26.COV2.S COVID-19 vaccine or a placebo.

This rearrangement joins TRBV4-2 to TRBJ2-7; 8 positions match TRBD1. CDR3 size: 16 residues. Germline values: CDR1 LGHNA, CDR2 YNFKEQ. The V and J ends lost 0 bases and 5 bases, in that order; junction bases with no gene match: 9. CDR3 nucleotides: TGTGCCAGCAGCCAAGATATAGGACAGGGTCCCCACGAGCAGTACTTC. This encodes CASSQDIGQGPHEQYF.

This clone was recorded once. Distinct nucleotide sequences in the sample also encode this CDR3. The chain uses TRBV5-1 and TRBJ2-5; a weak D match, TRBD2 (6 bases). The ends were cut back, 2 bases at V and 4 bases at J, with 9 bases in the middle. Germline lookup yields CDR1 SGHRS and CDR2 YFSETQ. The CDR3 is made up of 13 amino acids. In DNA form, the CDR3 reads TGCGCCAGCAGCTTCGAGGGAGGAGAGACCCAGTACTTC. Residues: CASSFEGGETQYF. Full variable domain (rest looked up from reference TRBV5-1 and TRBJ2-5): KAGVTQTPRYLIKTRGQQVTLSCSPISGHRSVSWYQQTPGQGLQFLFEYFSETQRNKGNFPGRFSGRQFSNSRSEMNVSTLELGDSALYLCASSFEGGETQYFGPGTRLLVL.

This chain uses TRBV5-6 with TRBJ1-5, with D uncertain. Trimming stripped 0 bases from V and 4 bases from J, with 8 bases between. CDR1 and CDR2 (germline): SGHDT, YYEEEE. This CDR3 has 14 residues. CDR3 nucleotide sequence: TGTGCCAGCAGCTTGGCTACAGCGAATCAGCCCCAGCATTTT. Translating gives CASSLATANQPQHF.

V and J are TRBV29-1 and TRBJ2-2; 7 bases are a match to TRBD1. The CDR3 has 15 residues. V shed 6 bases, J shed 3 bases, and the junction held 10 bases outside the gene matches. Germline CDR1 reads SQVTM; CDR2 reads ANQGSEA. CDR3 amino acids: CSVKRPGTDTGELFF. The CDR3 DNA is TGCAGCGTCAAAAGACCCGGGACAGACACCGGGGAGCTGTTTTTT.

Comments on this clone: Other DNA sequences in the same sample also yield this CDR3. The chain combines TRBV19 with TRBJ1-1, with D possibly matching TRBD1 (5 bases). The germline V gene has CDR1 LNHDA and CDR2 SQIVND (reference sequence). The V gene lost 5 bases and the J gene lost 0 bases, with 13 bases spanning the gap. The CDR3 totals 15 residues. In DNA, the CDR3 is TGTGCCAGTAGTCCCAGGCAGGGACTGAACACTGAAGCTTTCTTT. It specifies CASSPRQGLNTEAFF.

V gene TRBV6-4 combines with J gene TRBJ2-7, with 11 bases matching TRBD1. This CDR3 has 14 amino acids. The germline V gene encodes CDR1 MRHNA and CDR2 SNTAGT. V lost 5 bases and J lost 5; bases outside the gene matches: 5. The CDR3 region has the DNA TGTGCCAGCAGTAGAAGGACAGGGGGCAACGAGCAGTACTTC. This translates into CASSRRTGGNEQYF.

The rearrangement uses TRBV9 and TRBJ2-5; possible D gene TRBD2, 6 bases. The CDR3 contains 15 residues. Looked up from germline, CDR1 is SGDLS and CDR2 is YYNGEE. Trimming left V 4 bases short and J 5 bases short, with 18 bases between. In DNA, the CDR3 is TGTGCCAGCAGCCGAGGGACTTCCCCTGTGGAGACCCAGTACTTC. The encoded protein is CASSRGTSPVETQYF.

The genes are TRBV18 and TRBJ2-7; D is undetermined. In germline, CDR1 is KGHSH, CDR2 LQKENI. Trimming pared 3 bases from V and 0 bases from J, leaving 9 bases between. This CDR3 is 14 amino acids long. The CDR3 region is CASSPEYFSYEQYF. In DNA form, the CDR3 reads TGTGCCAGCTCACCGGAGTATTTCTCCTACGAGCAGTACTTC.

The CDR3 DNA reads as TGTGCCAGCAGCGCCTTGACAGGGCTGGGTGGCTACACCTTC. Translated, it gives CASSALTGLGGYTF. This chain uses TRBV9 with TRBJ1-2, with 7 bases fitting TRBD1. Unmatched junction bases numbered 9, after V lost 3 bases and J lost 7 bases. The CDR3 is 14 residues long. Germline V gene lookup returns CDR1 SGDLS and CDR2 YYNGEE.

The chain uses TRBV7-2 and TRBJ2-7; perhaps TRBD2 as D (6 bases). Germline loops: CDR1 SGHTA, CDR2 FQGNSA. V was clipped by 5 bases and J by 7 bases, with 18 bases between them. The CDR3 consists of 14 residues. CDR3 region: CASSQTRPSGEQYF. CDR3 sequence (DNA): TGTGCCAGCAGCCAAACACGGCCGAGCGGGGAGCAGTACTTC.

This clone appeared once. This chain links TRBV6-5 with TRBJ2-1, with D hard to call. Per the germline V gene, CDR1 is MNHEY and CDR2 is SVGAGI. Trimming removed 2 bases at V and 2 bases at J, with 13 bases between. This CDR3 is built from 16 residues. CDR3 DNA sequence: TGTGCCAGCAGTTACGTAGTGGTAGGGACCTACAATGAGCAGTTCTTC. The encoded protein is CASSYVVVGTYNEQFF.

The chain couples TRBV12-3 or TRBV12-4 to TRBJ2-1; possibly TRBD1 or TRBD2 for D (5 bases each). Trimming took off 7 bases at V and 10 bases at J, with 11 bases between the two ends. The CDR3 is 11 residues long. The CDR3 DNA reads TGTGCCAGCATGGGGGTACGGGAGCAGTTCTTC. Translating gives CASMGVREQFF.

The chain carries TRBV7-2 and TRBJ2-5; 8 nucleotides agree with TRBD1. Per germline, CDR1 SGHTA and CDR2 FQGNSA. J gave up 6 bases and V 1 base, and 10 bases lay outside the gene matches. This CDR3 is built from 16 residues. The CDR3 DNA sequence: TGTGCCAGCAGCTTAGGGGGGGCAGGGGGCCTGAAGACCCAGTACTTC. This encodes CASSLGGAGGLKTQYF.

The chain recombines TRBV7-9 with TRBJ2-2; TRBD2 might be the D (5 bases). V gave up 5 bases and J gave up 7 bases, with 8 bases separating them. In germline, CDR1 is SEHNR, CDR2 FQNEAQ (reference sequence). The CDR3 runs to 12 residues. CDR3 sequence: CASSRSGGELFF. The CDR3 DNA sequence: TGTGCCAGCAGCCGCAGCGGCGGGGAGCTGTTTTTT.

The V gene is TRBV7-9, the J gene TRBJ2-1; maybe TRBD2 (5 bases). The ends were cut back, 5 bases at V and 5 bases at J, with 13 bases in the middle. There are 14 residues in the CDR3. Germline CDR1 is SEHNR and CDR2 is FQNEAQ (reference sequence). The CDR3 DNA reads TGTGCCAGCAGCCCGCGGGCGGGTAACAATGAGCAGTTCTTC. This sequence encodes CASSPRAGNNEQFF.

The chain employs TRBV9 and TRBJ2-3, with 14 positions matching TRBD2. CDR3 length equals 16 residues. V was clipped by 3 bases and J by 3 bases; unmatched bases: 3. CDR1 is SGDLS, CDR2 YYNGEE, per germline. CDR3 sequence reads: CASSGWTSGGTDTQYF. CDR3 sequence (DNA): TGTGCCAGCAGCGGGTGGACTAGCGGGGGGACAGATACGCAGTATTTT.

The V and J genes are TRBV3-1 (or the pseudogene TRBV3-2) and TRBJ1-2; a possible D gene is TRBD1 (6 bases). There are 14 residues in the CDR3. Germline V gives CDR1 LGHDT, CDR2 YNNKEL (reference sequence). Trimming took off 1 base at V and 3 bases at J, with 9 bases between the two ends. CDR3 protein: CASSQAGAHYGYTF. The CDR3 DNA reads TGTGCCAGCAGCCAAGCGGGGGCGCACTATGGCTACACCTTC.

The table lists this clone with a count of one. V usage is TRBV5-4 and J usage is TRBJ2-3; 8 bases fit TRBD2. This CDR3 has 17 residues. V lost 4 bases, J lost 1 base, and 11 bases stayed unmatched. CDR1 SGHNT and CDR2 YYREEE come from the germline V gene (reference sequence). CDR3 DNA: TGTGCCAGCAGCCCAAAGCGGTATAGCGGGGGCACAGATACGCAGTATTTT. Amino acids: CASSPKRYSGGTDTQYF.

This rearrangement joins TRBV5-4 to TRBJ2-3; no clear D gene. The CDR3 loop spans 14 amino acids. The V and J ends lost 4 bases and 2 bases respectively, with 11 bases between them. The germline V gene has CDR1 SGHNT and CDR2 YYREEE (reference sequence). The CDR3 spells CASSQEYPTDTQYF. The CDR3, as DNA: TGTGCCAGCAGCCAGGAATACCCCACAGATACGCAGTATTTT.

V and J are TRBV27 and TRBJ1-4, with D perhaps matching TRBD1 (6 bases). The V gene lost 4 bases and the J gene lost 0 bases, with 12 bases spanning the gap. Germline V gene data show CDR1 as MNHEY and CDR2 as SMNVEV (reference sequence). CDR3 length: 16 residues. Here the CDR3 DNA reads TGTGCCAGCAGTTACGGACAGAGAGCAACTAATGAAAAACTGTTTTTT. Translated, it gives CASSYGQRATNEKLFF. The whole variable domain, filled in from reference TRBV27 and TRBJ1-4, reads EAQVTQNPRYLITVTGKKLTVTCSQNMNHEYMSWYRQDPGLGLRQIYYSMNVEVTDKGDVPEGYKVSRKEKRNFPLILESPSPNQTSLYFCASSYGQRATNEKLFFGSGTQLSVL.

This clone was found a few times. The rearrangement joins TRBV5-1 to TRBJ1-3, with 7 bases fitting TRBD1. The J segment lost 0 bases and the V segment lost 3 bases, leaving 0 bases of the junction unmatched. The CDR3 spans 14 residues. Germline CDR1 SGHRS, CDR2 YFSETQ. The CDR3 here is CASSWTGSGNTIYF. DNA of the CDR3: TGCGCCAGCAGCTGGACAGGCTCTGGAAACACCATATATTTT.

The CDR3 loop is CASRRGVYGYTF. CDR3 sequence (DNA): TGTGCCAGCAGGCGGGGGGTCTATGGCTACACCTTC. The gene calls are TRBV6-5 and TRBJ1-2, with D perhaps matching TRBD1 (5 bases). V was shortened by 6 bases and J by 4 bases, with 9 bases between the two germline ends. The CDR3 is made up of 12 amino acids. The V gene's germline CDR1 is MNHEY and CDR2 SVGAGI.

This clone was detected only once. This rearrangement joins TRBV7-9 to TRBJ1-1; no definite D call. There are 14 residues in the CDR3. Germline V gene data show CDR1 as SEHNR and CDR2 as FQNEAQ (reference sequence). Trimming took off 5 bases at V and 3 bases at J, with 13 bases between the two ends. CDR3 protein: CASSGRSPDTEAFF. CDR3 DNA: TGTGCCAGCAGCGGGCGCTCTCCGGACACTGAAGCTTTCTTT. The variable domain in full, with the rest retrieved from reference TRBV7-9 and TRBJ1-1, is DTGVSQNPRHKITKRGQNVTFRCDPISEHNRLYWYRQTLGQGPEFLTYFQNEAQLEKSRLLSDRFSAERPKGSFSTLEIQRTEQGDSAMYLCASSGRSPDTEAFFGQGTRLTVV.

The genes are TRBV5-4 and TRBJ1-2; 7 nucleotides match TRBD1. The CDR3 loop spans 15 amino acids. V was pared by 3 bases and J by 7 bases, with 12 bases of the junction left unmatched. Germline CDR1 SGHNT, CDR2 YYREEE (reference sequence). The CDR3 loop reads CASSSFDREQGGYTF. The CDR3 DNA reads as TGTGCCAGCAGCTCGTTCGACAGGGAACAGGGTGGCTACACCTTC.

This clone was seen just once. This chain links TRBV9 with TRBJ2-5; D is ambiguous. Germline loops: CDR1 SGDLS, CDR2 YYNGEE. The CDR3 runs to 14 residues. V lost 0 bases and J 5 bases, leaving 11 bases between the germline ends. CDR3 amino acids: CASSVGSQQETQYF. CDR3 bases: TGTGCCAGCAGCGTAGGTTCCCAGCAGGAGACCCAGTACTTC.

The chain combines TRBV11-3 with TRBJ2-5; D is possibly TRBD1 (6 bases). This CDR3 comprises 15 residues. V lost 5 bases and J 4 bases, leaving 17 bases between the germline ends. From germline, CDR1 is SGHNT and CDR2 YENEEA. CDR3 sequence reads: CASSRRQARGETQYF. The CDR3 DNA reads TGTGCCAGCAGCCGAAGACAGGCGAGGGGAGAGACCCAGTACTTC.

This clone has only one observation. The chain employs TRBV19 and TRBJ1-3; D possibly corresponds to TRBD1 (5 bases). V gave up 5 bases and J gave up 1 base, with 12 bases separating them. Germline loops: CDR1 LNHDA, CDR2 SQIVND (reference sequence). The CDR3 is made up of 15 amino acids. The CDR3 protein is CASSRGRVSGNTIYF. Written as DNA, the CDR3 is TGTGCCAGTAGTCGGGGCAGGGTATCTGGAAACACCATATATTTT.

V usage is TRBV7-2 and J usage is TRBJ2-5; perhaps D is TRBD1 or TRBD2 (6 bases each). Germline V lookup: CDR1 SGHTA, CDR2 FQGNSA. V was trimmed by 3 bases and J by 5 bases, leaving 10 bases between them. The CDR3 totals 13 residues. The chain's CDR3 is CASSLGAGETQYF. CDR3 in DNA: TGTGCCAGCAGCTTGGGGGCGGGGGAGACCCAGTACTTC.